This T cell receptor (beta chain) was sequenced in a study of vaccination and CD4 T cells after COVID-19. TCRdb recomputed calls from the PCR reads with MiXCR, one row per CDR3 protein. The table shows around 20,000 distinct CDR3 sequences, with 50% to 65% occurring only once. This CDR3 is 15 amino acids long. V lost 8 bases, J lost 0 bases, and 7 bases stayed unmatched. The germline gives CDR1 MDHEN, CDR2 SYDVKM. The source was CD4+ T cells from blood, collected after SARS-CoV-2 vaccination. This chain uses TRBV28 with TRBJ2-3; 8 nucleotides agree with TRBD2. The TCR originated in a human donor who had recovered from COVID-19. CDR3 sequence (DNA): TGTGCCAGCTGTACGGGAGGGACTAGCACAGATACGCAGTATTTT. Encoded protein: CASCTGGTSTDTQYF. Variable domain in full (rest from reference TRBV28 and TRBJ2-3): DVKVTQSSRYLVKRTGEKVFLECVQDMDHENMFWYRQDPGLGLRLIYFSYDVKMKEKGDIPEGYSVSREKKERFSLILESASTNQTSMYLCASCTGGTSTDTQYFGPGTRLTVL.